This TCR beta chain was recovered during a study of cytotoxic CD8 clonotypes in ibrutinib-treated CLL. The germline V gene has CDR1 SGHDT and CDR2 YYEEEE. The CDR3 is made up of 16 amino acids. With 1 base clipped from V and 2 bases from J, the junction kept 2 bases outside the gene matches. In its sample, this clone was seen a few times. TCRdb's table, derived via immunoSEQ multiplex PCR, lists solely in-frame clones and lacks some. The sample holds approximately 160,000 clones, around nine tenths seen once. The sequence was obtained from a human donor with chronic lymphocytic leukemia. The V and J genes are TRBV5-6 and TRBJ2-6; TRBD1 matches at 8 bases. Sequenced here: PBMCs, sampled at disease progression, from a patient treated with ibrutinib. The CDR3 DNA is TGTGCCAGCAGCTTGCCAGGGGGCACTGGGGCCAACGTCCTGACTTTC. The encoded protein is CASSLPGGTGANVLTF.